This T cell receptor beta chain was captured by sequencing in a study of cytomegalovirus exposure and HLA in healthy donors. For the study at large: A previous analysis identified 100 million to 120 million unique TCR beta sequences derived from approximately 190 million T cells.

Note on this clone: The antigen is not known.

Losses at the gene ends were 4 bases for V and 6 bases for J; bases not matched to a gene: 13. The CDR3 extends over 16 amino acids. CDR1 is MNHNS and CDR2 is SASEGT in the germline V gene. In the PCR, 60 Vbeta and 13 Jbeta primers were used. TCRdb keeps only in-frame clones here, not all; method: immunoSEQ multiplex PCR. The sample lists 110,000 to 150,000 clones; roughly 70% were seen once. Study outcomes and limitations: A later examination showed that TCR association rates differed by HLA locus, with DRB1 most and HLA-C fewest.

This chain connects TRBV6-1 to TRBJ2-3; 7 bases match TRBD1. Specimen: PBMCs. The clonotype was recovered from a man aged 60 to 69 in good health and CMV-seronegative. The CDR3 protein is CASSVSPGTAGDTQYF. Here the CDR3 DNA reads TGTGCCAGCAGTGTCTCCCCCGGGACAGCAGGGGATACGCAGTATTTT.